This TCR beta chain is drawn from a study of Ad26.COV2.S vaccination and SARS-CoV-2 variants. Study overall: Each vaccinee took Ad26.COV2.S intramuscularly, once or twice 56 days apart.

Profiled with immunoSEQ multiplex PCR; TCRdb holds only in-frame clones, not every one. The sample contains some 350,000 clones, approximately 85% of which appear only once. The sample's treatment: over 15 received Ad26.COV2.S at low or high dose, single or two shots; 5 received placebo; per-sample allocation not given. Samples analyzed were those drawn on day 63 after the first vaccine or placebo injection. V lost 5 bases and J lost 3; bases outside the gene matches: 9. Per the germline V gene, CDR1 is SGHAT and CDR2 is FQNNGV. The CDR3 has 15 residues. The V and J genes are TRBV11-2 and TRBJ2-7, with 8 positions matching TRBD1. The sample in question was peripheral blood, obtained in a trial of Ad26.COV2.S vaccine versus placebo. This TCR was recovered from a person aged 18-65 years who received the Ad26.COV2.S COVID-19 vaccine or a placebo. The CDR3 nucleotides read TGTGCCAGCAGCCCCTGGGACAGGACAGTCTACGAGCAGTACTTC. It translates to CASSPWDRTVYEQYF.